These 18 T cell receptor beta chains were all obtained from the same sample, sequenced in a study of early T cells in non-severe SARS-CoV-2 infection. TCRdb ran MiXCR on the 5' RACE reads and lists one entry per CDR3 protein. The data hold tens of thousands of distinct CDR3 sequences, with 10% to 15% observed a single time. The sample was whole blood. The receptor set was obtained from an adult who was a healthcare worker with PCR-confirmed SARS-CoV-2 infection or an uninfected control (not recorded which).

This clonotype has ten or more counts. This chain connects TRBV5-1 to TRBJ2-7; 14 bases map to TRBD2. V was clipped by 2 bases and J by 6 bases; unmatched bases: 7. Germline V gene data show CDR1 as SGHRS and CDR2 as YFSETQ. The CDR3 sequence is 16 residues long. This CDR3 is CASSFGLAGGKGEQYF. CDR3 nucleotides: TGCGCCAGCAGCTTCGGACTAGCGGGGGGAAAGGGCGAGCAGTACTTC.

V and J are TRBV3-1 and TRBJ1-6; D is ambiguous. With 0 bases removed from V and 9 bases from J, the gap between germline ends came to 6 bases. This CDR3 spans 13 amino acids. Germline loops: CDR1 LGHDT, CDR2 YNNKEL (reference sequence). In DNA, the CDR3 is TGTGCCAGCAGCCAAGAGCATCGTTCACCCCTCCACTTT. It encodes CASSQEHRSPLHF.

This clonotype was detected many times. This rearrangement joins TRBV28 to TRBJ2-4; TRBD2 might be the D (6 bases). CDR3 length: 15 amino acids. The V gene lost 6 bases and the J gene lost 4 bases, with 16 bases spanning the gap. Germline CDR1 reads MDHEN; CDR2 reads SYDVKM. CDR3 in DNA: TGTGCCAGCAGATACGTCCTTGGGGGGAAAAACATTCAGTACTTC. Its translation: CASRYVLGGKNIQYF.

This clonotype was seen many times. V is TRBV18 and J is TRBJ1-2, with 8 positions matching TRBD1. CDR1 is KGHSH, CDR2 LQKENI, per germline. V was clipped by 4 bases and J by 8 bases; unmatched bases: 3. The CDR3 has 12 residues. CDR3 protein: CASSHGQGGYTF. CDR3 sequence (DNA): TGTGCCAGCTCACACGGACAGGGAGGCTACACCTTC.

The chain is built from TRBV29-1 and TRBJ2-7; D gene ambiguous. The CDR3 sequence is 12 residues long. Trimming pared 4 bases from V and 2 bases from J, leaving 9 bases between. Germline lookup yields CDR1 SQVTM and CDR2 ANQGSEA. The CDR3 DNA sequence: TGCAGCGTTGCAACAGAAACCTACGAGCAGTACTTC. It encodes CSVATETYEQYF.

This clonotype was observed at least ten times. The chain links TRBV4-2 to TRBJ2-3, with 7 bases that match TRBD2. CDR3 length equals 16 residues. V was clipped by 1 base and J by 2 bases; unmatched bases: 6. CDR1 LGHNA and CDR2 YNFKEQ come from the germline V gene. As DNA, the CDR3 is TGTGCCAGCAGCCAAGTCAGCGGGGCGAACACAGATACGCAGTATTTT. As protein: CASSQVSGANTDTQYF.

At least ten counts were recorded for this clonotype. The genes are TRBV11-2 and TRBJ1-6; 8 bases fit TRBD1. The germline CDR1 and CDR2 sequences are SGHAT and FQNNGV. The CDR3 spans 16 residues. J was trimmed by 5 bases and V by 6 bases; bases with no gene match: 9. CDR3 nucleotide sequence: TGTGCCAGCAGGGGACGGGACAGGCACAATAATTCACCCCTCCACTTT. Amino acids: CASRGRDRHNNSPLHF.

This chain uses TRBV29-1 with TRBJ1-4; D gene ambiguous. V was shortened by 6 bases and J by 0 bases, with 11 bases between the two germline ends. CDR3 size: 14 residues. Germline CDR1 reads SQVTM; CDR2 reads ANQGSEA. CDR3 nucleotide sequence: TGCAGCGTCAACCCTCGAGCAACTAATGAAAAACTGTTTTTT. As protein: CSVNPRATNEKLFF.

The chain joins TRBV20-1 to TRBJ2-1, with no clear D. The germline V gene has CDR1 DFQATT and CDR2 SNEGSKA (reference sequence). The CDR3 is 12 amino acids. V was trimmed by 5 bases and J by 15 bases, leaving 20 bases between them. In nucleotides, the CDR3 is TGCAGTGCTGGGCGTAAGAACCTACGCGGGTTCTTC. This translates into CSAGRKNLRGFF.

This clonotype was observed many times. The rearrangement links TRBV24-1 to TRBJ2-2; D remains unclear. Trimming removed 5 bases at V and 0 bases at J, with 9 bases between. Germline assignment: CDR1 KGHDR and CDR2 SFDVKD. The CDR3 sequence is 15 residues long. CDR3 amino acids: CATSAVRPNTGELFF. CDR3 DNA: TGTGCCACCAGTGCGGTGCGGCCGAACACCGGGGAGCTGTTTTTT.

CDR3 sequence reads: CASSLITGAGANVLTF. DNA of the CDR3: TGTGCCAGCAGCTTAATCACAGGGGCTGGGGCCAACGTCCTGACTTTC. The chain couples TRBV7-3 to TRBJ2-6, with 7 bases matching TRBD1. Unmatched junction bases numbered 2, after V lost 1 base and J lost 2 bases. The CDR3 is 16 amino acids. CDR1 and CDR2 from the germline V gene are SGHTA and FQGTGA.

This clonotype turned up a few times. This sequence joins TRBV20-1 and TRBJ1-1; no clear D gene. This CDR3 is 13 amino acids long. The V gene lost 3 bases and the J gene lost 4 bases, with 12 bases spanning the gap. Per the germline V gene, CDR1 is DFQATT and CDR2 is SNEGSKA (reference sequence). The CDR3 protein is CSASTPGGTEAFF. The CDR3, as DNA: TGCAGTGCTAGTACTCCGGGCGGCACTGAAGCTTTCTTT.

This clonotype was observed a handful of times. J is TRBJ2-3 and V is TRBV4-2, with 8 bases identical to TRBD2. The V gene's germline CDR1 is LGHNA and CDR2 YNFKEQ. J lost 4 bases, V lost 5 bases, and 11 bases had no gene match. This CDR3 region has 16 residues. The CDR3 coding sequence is TGTGCCAGCAGCACCTCTAGCGGGTCAGGCGCAGATACGCAGTATTTT. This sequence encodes CASSTSSGSGADTQYF.

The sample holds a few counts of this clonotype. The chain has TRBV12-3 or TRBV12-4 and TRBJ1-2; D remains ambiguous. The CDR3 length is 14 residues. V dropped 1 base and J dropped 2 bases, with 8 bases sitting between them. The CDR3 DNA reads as TGTGCCAGCAGTTTAGGAATAGAAAACTATGGCTACACCTTC. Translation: CASSLGIENYGYTF.

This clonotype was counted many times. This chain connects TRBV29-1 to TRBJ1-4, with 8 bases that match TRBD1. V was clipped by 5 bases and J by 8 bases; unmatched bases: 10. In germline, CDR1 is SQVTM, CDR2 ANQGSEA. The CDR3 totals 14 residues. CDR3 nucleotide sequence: TGCAGCGTTACGAAACAGGGGGTTGCGGAAAAACTGTTTTTT. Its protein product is CSVTKQGVAEKLFF.

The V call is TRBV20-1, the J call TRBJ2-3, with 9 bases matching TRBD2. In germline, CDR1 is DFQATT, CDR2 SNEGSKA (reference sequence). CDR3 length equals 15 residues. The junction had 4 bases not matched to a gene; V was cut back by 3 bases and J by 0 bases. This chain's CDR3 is CSASRLAGSTDTQYF. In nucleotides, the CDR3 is TGCAGTGCTAGTAGGCTAGCGGGAAGCACAGATACGCAGTATTTT.

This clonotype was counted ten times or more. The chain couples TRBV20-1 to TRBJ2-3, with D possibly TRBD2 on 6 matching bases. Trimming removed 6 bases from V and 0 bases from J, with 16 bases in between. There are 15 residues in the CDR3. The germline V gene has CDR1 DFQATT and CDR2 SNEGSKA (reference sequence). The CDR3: CSAWDSRTSTDTQYF. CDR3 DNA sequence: TGCAGTGCCTGGGACTCCCGAACTAGCACAGATACGCAGTATTTT.

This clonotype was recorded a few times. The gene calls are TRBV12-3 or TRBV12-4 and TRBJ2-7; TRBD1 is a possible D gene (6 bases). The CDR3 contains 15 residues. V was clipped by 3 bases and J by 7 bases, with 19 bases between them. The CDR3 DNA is TGTGCCAGCAGTTTTAGAGGACAGCCACCTCGAGAGCAGTACTTC. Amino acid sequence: CASSFRGQPPREQYF.